The 7 T cell receptor beta chains in this list originate from one sample, sequenced in a study of OX40 agonist ivuxolimab in advanced cancers. Sequencing used immunoSEQ multiplex PCR; TCRdb keeps in-frame clones, though not all of them. The sample lists some 87,000 clones; approximately 95% were seen once. This material consisted of CD4+ or CD8+ T cells sorted from blood, taken in a trial of the OX40 agonist ivuxolimab. The origin of the receptors is an adult with an advanced solid tumor such as melanoma, head and neck, liver or kidney cancer.

A single count supports this clone. The chain is built from TRBV15 and TRBJ2-3, with D possibly TRBD1 on 6 matching bases. Germline CDR1 reads LNHNV; CDR2 reads YYDKDF (reference sequence). Trimming left V 0 bases short and J 4 bases short, with 14 bases between. This CDR3 has 16 residues. The CDR3 loop reads CATSRDLGRGSDTQYF. CDR3 bases: TGTGCCACCAGCAGAGATCTTGGCAGGGGATCAGATACGCAGTATTTT.

The rearrangement joins TRBV9 to TRBJ2-2; D is uncertain. Per germline, CDR1 SGDLS and CDR2 YYNGEE. This CDR3 is 16 amino acids long. V was cut by 0 bases and J by 1 base, with 10 bases left in between. The CDR3: CASSVGTLLNTGELFF. The CDR3 region has the DNA TGTGCCAGCAGCGTAGGTACTCTACTGAACACCGGGGAGCTGTTTTTT.

The chain recombines TRBV11-3 with TRBJ2-5; 9 bases line up with TRBD2. The germline V gene has CDR1 SGHNT and CDR2 YENEEA. This CDR3 comprises 17 residues. The V gene end was trimmed by 0 bases and the J gene end by 3 bases; junction bases not matched to a gene: 8. The chain's CDR3 is CASSLDAGGNLKETQYF. DNA for the CDR3: TGTGCCAGCAGCTTAGATGCGGGAGGGAACCTAAAAGAGACCCAGTACTTC.

Concerning this clone itself: The sample carries other DNA sequences with the same CDR3. The chain uses TRBV14 and TRBJ2-7; 8 positions agree with TRBD2. In germline, CDR1 is SGHDN, CDR2 FVKESK. V shed 3 bases and J 5 bases; nucleotides not matched to a gene: 9. This CDR3 comprises 15 residues. CDR3 amino acids: CASSHPGLAQDEQYF. The CDR3 DNA is TGTGCCAGCAGCCACCCCGGACTAGCTCAAGACGAGCAGTACTTC.

The J gene is TRBJ2-3, the V gene TRBV9; D remains unclear. This CDR3 comprises 17 residues. Trimming left V 4 bases short and J 1 base short, with 19 bases between. Per germline, CDR1 SGDLS and CDR2 YYNGEE. The CDR3 bases are TGTGCCAGCAGCAACTCCCCGGCCGGAAGCGGCACAGATACGCAGTATTTT. Translating it yields CASSNSPAGSGTDTQYF.

V and J are TRBV9 and TRBJ2-7; D uncertain. The V gene's germline CDR1 is SGDLS and CDR2 YYNGEE. This CDR3 spans 14 amino acids. With 5 bases removed from V and 1 base from J, the gap between germline ends came to 13 bases. The CDR3 nucleotides read TGTGCCAGCAGTGCCGCGGACGGGTCCTACGAGCAGTACTTC. This sequence encodes CASSAADGSYEQYF.

This clone was seen once. This chain connects TRBV9 to TRBJ2-3; 9 bases map to TRBD1. The CDR3 sequence is 14 residues long. V shed 2 bases, J shed 6 bases, and the junction held 4 bases outside the gene matches. Germline V gene lookup returns CDR1 SGDLS and CDR2 YYNGEE. The CDR3 sequence: CASSVDRGFDTQYF. Here the CDR3 DNA reads TGTGCCAGCAGCGTGGACAGGGGTTTTGATACGCAGTATTTT.